The rows below give T cell receptor beta chains drawn from one sample of a study of OX40 agonist ivuxolimab in advanced cancers. Data came from immunoSEQ multiplex PCR; TCRdb stores just in-frame clones and leaves some out. The sample yields 20,000 or so clones, roughly 80% seen once. The sample in question was CD4+ or CD8+ T cells sorted from blood, obtained in a trial of the OX40 agonist ivuxolimab. The receptors stem from an adult with an advanced solid tumor such as melanoma, head and neck, liver or kidney cancer. CDR3s include the opening cysteine and the closing phenylalanine or tryptophan. A D gene is named only where the DNA matches it firmly. Size is stated for part of the rows, as once, few or many counts, or as a class when the clone is expanded.

CDR3nt,CDR3aa,v_gene,j_gene,abundance,d_gene
TGTGCCAGCAGCCCCAGGGGGACTTGGGATACGCAGTATTTT,CASSPRGTWDTQYF,TRBV6-5,TRBJ2-3,.,.
TGTGCCAGCAGCCCCGCGAGGGCGCAGGAAAAACTGTTTTTT,CASSPARAQEKLFF,TRBV7-9,TRBJ1-4,.,.
TGTGCCAGTAGTATTTTTCTAGCTTCAAACAATGAGCAGTTCTTC,CASSIFLASNNEQFF,TRBV19,TRBJ2-1,.,.
TGTGCCAGCAGTCCTCGACAGACCTCTGGAAACACCATATATTTT,CASSPRQTSGNTIYF,TRBV27,TRBJ1-3,.,.
TGTGCCAGCAGCCCCGAGTCATACTCCTACGAGCAGTACTTC,CASSPESYSYEQYF,TRBV6-5,TRBJ2-7,.,.
TGTGCCAGCAGCTTAGTAGGGGACTATGGCTACACCTTC,CASSLVGDYGYTF,TRBV7-2,TRBJ1-2,.,.
TGTGCCAGCAGCTCTCGGGGCGGTTACACCTTC,CASSSRGGYTF,TRBV9,TRBJ1-2,.,.
TGTGCCAGCAGTTGGGGGGCGGGCACCGGGGAGCTGTTTTTT,CASSWGAGTGELFF,TRBV27,TRBJ2-2,.,.
TGTGCCAGCAGTGAAACGGGAGGGCCTATCGGGGAGCTGTTTTTT,CASSETGGPIGELFF,TRBV25-1,TRBJ2-2,.,TRBD2
TGTGCCATCAGTGAGTCGTGGGGCACTACAAACACTGAAGCTTTCTTT,CAISESWGTTNTEAFF,TRBV10-3,TRBJ1-1,.,.
TGTGCCAGCAGCACGGACGGGACAACGTACGAGCAGTACTTC,CASSTDGTTYEQYF,TRBV9,TRBJ2-7,.,.
TGTGCCAGCAGCCCAATGGGGGGAATTGGGGGCTCCTACGAGCAGTACTTC,CASSPMGGIGGSYEQYF,TRBV7-6,TRBJ2-7,.,.
TGTGCCAGCAGCTTACCGGGGAACCATAGCACAGATACGCAGTATTTT,CASSLPGNHSTDTQYF,TRBV7-2,TRBJ2-3,.,.
TGCGCCAGCAGCTTGGAAGGGGGTACAGAGACCCAGTACTTC,CASSLEGGTETQYF,TRBV5-1,TRBJ2-5,few,.
TGTGCCATCAGTGCCGCGACCTACAATGAGCAGTTCTTC,CAISAATYNEQFF,TRBV10-3,TRBJ2-1,.,.
TGTGCCAGCAGCTTAATGGGACTAGCGGGACAAGAGACCCAGTACTTC,CASSLMGLAGQETQYF,TRBV5-4,TRBJ2-5,few,TRBD2
TGCGCCAGCAGCCAAGATAGGGTGAGCGAGGGCTACACCTTC,CASSQDRVSEGYTF,TRBV4-3,TRBJ1-2,.,.